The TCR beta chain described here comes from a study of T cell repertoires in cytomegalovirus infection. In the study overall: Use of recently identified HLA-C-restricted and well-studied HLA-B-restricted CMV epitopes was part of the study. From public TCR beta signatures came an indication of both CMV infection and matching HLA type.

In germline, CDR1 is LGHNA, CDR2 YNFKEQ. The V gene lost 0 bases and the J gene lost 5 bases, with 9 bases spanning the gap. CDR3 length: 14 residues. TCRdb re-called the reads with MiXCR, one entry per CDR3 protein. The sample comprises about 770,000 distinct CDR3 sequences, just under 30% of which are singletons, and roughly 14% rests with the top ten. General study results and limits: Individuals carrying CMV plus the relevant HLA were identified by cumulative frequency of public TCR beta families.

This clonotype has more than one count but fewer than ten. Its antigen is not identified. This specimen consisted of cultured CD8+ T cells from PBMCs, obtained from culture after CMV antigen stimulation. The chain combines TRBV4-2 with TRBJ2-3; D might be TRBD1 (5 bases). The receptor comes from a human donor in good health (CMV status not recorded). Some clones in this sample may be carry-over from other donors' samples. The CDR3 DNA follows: TGTGCCAGCAGCCAAGAGTGGCAGGGAGATACGCAGTATTTT. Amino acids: CASSQEWQGDTQYF.